The 24 T cell receptor beta chains below all came from one sample that was sequenced in a study of cytomegalovirus exposure and HLA in healthy donors. The PCR employed 60 Vbeta primers together with 13 Jbeta primers. Assay used: immunoSEQ multiplex PCR; TCRdb lists only in-frame clones, some missing. There are around 86,000 clones in the sample; about 79% occur only once, and 6% lies in the top ten. The source material was PBMCs. These receptors were taken from a female donor in good health and CMV-seronegative.

The chain links TRBV28 to TRBJ2-2; a weak D match, TRBD1 (6 bases). The V gene's germline CDR1 is MDHEN and CDR2 SYDVKM. The CDR3 is made up of 15 amino acids. The ends were cut back, 3 bases at V and 1 base at J, with 9 bases in the middle. CDR3 protein: CASSFTGQNTGELFF. The DNA for the CDR3 is TGTGCCAGCAGTTTCACGGGACAGAACACCGGGGAGCTGTTTTTT. Full variable domain (rest looked up from reference TRBV28 and TRBJ2-2): DVKVTQSSRYLVKRTGEKVFLECVQDMDHENMFWYRQDPGLGLRLIYFSYDVKMKEKGDIPEGYSVSREKKERFSLILESASTNQTSMYLCASSFTGQNTGELFFGEGSRLTVL.

This clone has just a few counts. The gene calls are TRBV5-4 and TRBJ2-5, with TRBD2 identical over 9 bases. V was pared by 4 bases and J by 5 bases, with 3 bases of the junction left unmatched. Germline assignment: CDR1 SGHNT and CDR2 YYREEE (reference sequence). The CDR3 length is 13 residues. CDR3 in amino acids: CASSSGLAETQYF. As DNA, the CDR3 is TGTGCCAGCAGCAGTGGACTAGCGGAGACCCAGTACTTC.

The chain carries TRBV4-2 and TRBJ2-5; tentatively, D is TRBD2 (5 bases). V was cut by 0 bases and J by 3 bases, with 11 bases left in between. The CDR3 totals 15 residues. The germline V gene has CDR1 LGHNA and CDR2 YNFKEQ. The CDR3 sequence: CASSQDPGDEETQYF. The CDR3, as DNA: TGTGCCAGCAGCCAAGATCCCGGGGATGAAGAGACCCAGTACTTC.

This clone appeared a single time. CDR3 coding DNA: TGTGCCAGTAGTATCCTCGGGGAGGAGACCCAGTACTTC. Amino acid sequence: CASSILGEETQYF. The chain couples TRBV19 to TRBJ2-5; weak D call: TRBD2 (5 bases). The length of the CDR3 is 13 residues. Germline V lookup: CDR1 LNHDA, CDR2 SQIVND (reference sequence). Trimming cost V 3 bases and J 5 bases, with 10 bases left between them.

The chain carries TRBV27 and TRBJ1-4; D is undetermined. The CDR3 is 11 residues long. V was shortened by 6 bases and J by 7 bases, with 6 bases between the two germline ends. CDR1 MNHEY and CDR2 SMNVEV come from the germline V gene (reference sequence). The CDR3 region is CASRGVEKLFF. CDR3 nucleotides: TGTGCCAGCAGGGGAGTTGAAAAACTGTTTTTT.

CDR3 amino acids: CARSSLRGRLGYTF. The CDR3 DNA sequence: TGTGCCAGAAGTTCCTTAAGGGGGCGGTTAGGCTACACCTTC. The V gene is TRBV5-3, the J gene TRBJ1-2; 7 nucleotides line up with TRBD1. TRBV5-3 carries the ORF label, with uncertain function. V lost 5 bases to trimming and J lost 8 bases; unmatched junction nucleotides: 12. The CDR3 consists of 14 residues.

V is TRBV4-3 and J is TRBJ1-5; D might be TRBD1 (6 bases). CDR3 length: 15 residues. Trimming took 1 base from V and 8 from J, leaving 15 bases between them. The germline gives CDR1 LGHNA, CDR2 YSLEER. CDR3 protein: CASSQVPGAREPQHF. For the CDR3, the DNA is TGCGCCAGCAGCCAAGTGCCAGGGGCAAGGGAGCCCCAGCATTTT.

The J gene is TRBJ2-3, the V gene TRBV5-6, with 8 bases fitting TRBD1. The germline gives CDR1 SGHDT, CDR2 YYEEEE. The CDR3 loop spans 17 amino acids. V lost 0 bases and J lost 6; bases outside the gene matches: 12. The CDR3 loop is CASSLVGGQGGVDTQYF. CDR3 nucleotides: TGTGCCAGCAGCTTGGTCGGAGGACAGGGAGGCGTGGATACGCAGTATTTT.

V gene TRBV7-2 combines with J gene TRBJ1-5; D is undetermined. This CDR3 has 15 residues. V dropped 3 bases and J dropped 0 bases, with 9 bases sitting between them. CDR1 and CDR2 (germline): SGHTA, FQGNSA. CDR3 loop: CASSFGGHSNQPQHF. The CDR3 DNA follows: TGTGCCAGCAGCTTTGGAGGGCATAGCAATCAGCCCCAGCATTTT.

This rearrangement joins TRBV9 to TRBJ2-3; 7 positions agree with TRBD1. The CDR3 is 14 residues long. Germline CDR1 SGDLS, CDR2 YYNGEE. Trimming cost V 6 bases and J 4 bases; bases outside gene matches: 8. The chain's CDR3 is CASTNGQAADTQYF. CDR3 coding DNA: TGTGCCAGCACCAACGGACAGGCCGCAGATACGCAGTATTTT.

This chain links TRBV28 with TRBJ1-1, with D perhaps TRBD1 (5 bases). Germline loops: CDR1 MDHEN, CDR2 SYDVKM. CDR3 length equals 15 residues. The ends were cut back, 2 bases at V and 0 bases at J, with 10 bases in the middle. The CDR3 loop reads CASSLIDRMNTEAFF. The CDR3 region has the DNA TGTGCCAGCAGTTTAATCGACAGAATGAACACTGAAGCTTTCTTT.

The J gene is TRBJ1-5, the V gene TRBV5-4; D perhaps matches TRBD1 (5 bases). Trimming left V 0 bases short and J 6 bases short, with 7 bases between. CDR3 length equals 13 residues. Germline V gene lookup returns CDR1 SGHNT and CDR2 YYREEE (reference sequence). CDR3 loop: CASSLGGVQPQHF. The CDR3 DNA reads TGTGCCAGCAGCTTGGGGGGGGTTCAGCCCCAGCATTTT.

The J gene is TRBJ2-1, the V gene TRBV4-2; 9 bases are a match to TRBD2. The CDR3 spans 17 residues. V gave up 0 bases and J gave up 1 base; unmatched junction bases: 4. Germline V gene lookup returns CDR1 LGHNA and CDR2 YNFKEQ. The chain's CDR3 is CASSQDASGVSYNEQFF. In DNA form, the CDR3 reads TGTGCCAGCAGCCAAGATGCTAGCGGGGTTTCCTACAATGAGCAGTTCTTC.

The chain couples TRBV10-1 to TRBJ2-7, with 9 bases that match TRBD2. CDR3 length equals 14 residues. CDR1 is WNHNN and CDR2 is SYGVQD in the germline V gene (reference sequence). The ends lost 8 bases at V and 4 bases at J; junction bases unmatched: 9. CDR3 sequence (DNA): TGCGCCAGCGAAGCCTCTAGCGGGGCTTACGAGCAGTACTTC. Protein sequence: CASEASSGAYEQYF.

The table lists this clone with a few counts. This chain uses TRBV6-1 with TRBJ1-6, with 8 bases that match TRBD1. The CDR3 runs to 13 residues. With 6 bases clipped from V and 8 bases from J, the junction kept 3 bases outside the gene matches. Per the germline V gene, CDR1 is MNHNS and CDR2 is SASEGT. CDR3 DNA sequence: TGTGCCAGCAGCAGGGGGCTCGATTCACCCCTCCACTTT. Amino acid sequence: CASSRGLDSPLHF.

The CDR3 coding sequence is TGTGCCAGTAGTATAGAAAGTGAGGTCAGATTTTTTAATCAGCCCCAGCATTTT. Its protein is CASSIESEVRFFNQPQHF. The chain couples TRBV19 to TRBJ1-5; D gene ambiguous. The V gene lost 0 bases and the J gene lost 4 bases, with 19 bases spanning the gap. The germline V gene encodes CDR1 LNHDA and CDR2 SQIVND (reference sequence). The CDR3 length is 18 residues.

The rearrangement links TRBV30 to TRBJ1-2; D not certain. Germline-derived CDR1 and CDR2 are GTSNPN and SVGIG (reference sequence). This CDR3 is built from 15 residues. Trimming took off 3 bases at V and 4 bases at J, with 18 bases between the two ends. In nucleotides, the CDR3 is TGTGCCTGGAGGACGGCGGTTTCAGTGGGCTATGGCTACACCTTC. It translates to CAWRTAVSVGYGYTF. Complete variable domain (other parts from reference TRBV30 and TRBJ1-2): SQTIHQWPATLVQPVGSPLSLECTVEGTSNPNLYWYRQAAGRGLQLLFYSVGIGQISSEVPQNLSASRPQDRQFILSSKKLLLSDSGFYLCAWRTAVSVGYGYTFGSGTRLTVV.

Only one count was recorded for this clone. This sequence joins TRBV5-1 and TRBJ2-7; 10 bases are shared with TRBD1. CDR3 length: 14 amino acids. Germline values: CDR1 SGHRS, CDR2 YFSETQ. Trimming took 0 bases from V and 5 from J; bases not matched to a gene: 2. CDR3 in DNA: TGCGCCAGCAGCTTGGGACAGGGGGCGAACGAGCAGTACTTC. Translating it yields CASSLGQGANEQYF.

V is TRBV21-1 and J is TRBJ2-7; TRBD2, the D gene given by the table, was not confirmed from the DNA. TRBV21-1 is described as a pseudogene. CDR3 length: 14 residues. The CDR3 coding sequence is TGTGCCAGCAGGGAGCGGGGGAACTCCTACGAGCAGTACTTC. Translating gives CASRERGNSYEQYF.

The chain links TRBV6-1 to TRBJ2-7; a weak D match, TRBD1 (6 bases). Germline CDR1 and CDR2: MNHNS and SASEGT. V lost 6 bases and J lost 9, with 18 bases in between. The CDR3 is 13 amino acids. The CDR3 sequence: CASSATSLGGQYF. The CDR3 DNA reads TGTGCCAGCAGCGCTACCTCTCTAGGGGGGCAGTACTTC.

In nucleotides, the CDR3 is TGTGCCTCATCAGCAGGGGAAATGGGCACCGGGGAGCTGTTTTTT. It encodes CASSAGEMGTGELFF. The chain is built from TRBV19 and TRBJ2-2; D is possibly TRBD1 (6 bases). V dropped 11 bases and J dropped 4 bases, with 20 bases sitting between them. The CDR3 has 15 amino acids. The germline gives CDR1 LNHDA, CDR2 SQIVND (reference sequence).

The rearrangement joins TRBV4-1 to TRBJ2-1, with 12 bases lining up with TRBD2. Germline V gene data show CDR1 as MGHRA and CDR2 as YSYEKL. The CDR3 is 16 amino acids. The J segment lost 7 bases and the V segment lost 4 bases, leaving 8 bases of the junction unmatched. CDR3 region: CASSLSLAGGLNEQFF. The CDR3 region has the DNA TGCGCCAGCAGCCTGAGTCTAGCGGGAGGGTTGAATGAGCAGTTCTTC.

This chain joins TRBV27 and TRBJ1-1; D unclear. Trimming removed 5 bases from V and 0 bases from J, with 16 bases in between. Germline CDR1 reads MNHEY; CDR2 reads SMNVEV (reference sequence). The CDR3 loop spans 16 amino acids. DNA for the CDR3: TGTGCCAGCAGTCAATCGGCGGTAACAATGAACACTGAAGCTTTCTTT. This encodes CASSQSAVTMNTEAFF.

The V call is TRBV6-5, the J call TRBJ2-7; D gene ambiguous. Germline CDR1 reads MNHEY; CDR2 reads SVGAGI. V was pared by 0 bases and J by 2 bases, with 5 bases between. CDR3 length: 13 residues. CDR3 DNA sequence: TGTGCCAGCAGTTACTCACAGACCTACGAGCAGTACTTC. Protein: CASSYSQTYEQYF.